The TCR beta chain under discussion was sequenced for a study of T cells after posttransplantation cyclophosphamide. Generated by immunoSEQ multiplex PCR, the TCRdb table keeps only in-frame clones and is missing some. The repertoire consists of around 44,000 clones, none detected only once. There are many counts of this clone. This receptor was taken from a man between 40 and 49 years old in good health, CMV-negative, and a related stem cell transplant donor. Sequencing was done on a sample of PBMCs.

The CDR3 DNA reads TGTGCCACCAGCAGAGAAGGGACAGGGACTAACACTGAAGCTTTCTTT. Residues: CATSREGTGTNTEAFF. The chain couples TRBV15 to TRBJ1-1, with 9 positions matching TRBD1. This CDR3 comprises 16 residues. Germline V gene lookup returns CDR1 LNHNV and CDR2 YYDKDF (reference sequence). Unmatched junction bases numbered 4, after V lost 0 bases and J lost 2 bases.